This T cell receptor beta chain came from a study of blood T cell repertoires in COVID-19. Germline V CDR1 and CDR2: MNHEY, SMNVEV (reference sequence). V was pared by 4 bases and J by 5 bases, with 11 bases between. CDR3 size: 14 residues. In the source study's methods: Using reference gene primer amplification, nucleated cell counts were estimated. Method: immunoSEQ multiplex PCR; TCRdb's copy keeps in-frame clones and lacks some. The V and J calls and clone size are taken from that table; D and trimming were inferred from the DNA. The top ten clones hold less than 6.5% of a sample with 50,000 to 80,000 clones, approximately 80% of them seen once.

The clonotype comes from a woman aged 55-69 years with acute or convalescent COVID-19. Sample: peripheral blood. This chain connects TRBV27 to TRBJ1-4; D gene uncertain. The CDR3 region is CASSSRRENEKLFF. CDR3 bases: TGTGCCAGCAGTTCTCGACGGGAAAATGAAAAACTGTTTTTT.